The next 20 T cell receptor beta chains were all read from a single sample in a study of blood T cell repertoires in COVID-19. Clones were read by immunoSEQ multiplex PCR, and TCRdb kept only the in-frame ones, dropping some. The sample includes 150,000 to 180,000 clones, about four fifths of them seen just once. The sample comprised peripheral blood. These receptors originate from a woman aged 60-75 years with acute or convalescent COVID-19.

This clone was observed a handful of times. The V call is TRBV5-1, the J call TRBJ1-2; D gene unclear. The CDR3 has 13 residues. Germline V lookup: CDR1 SGHRS, CDR2 YFSETQ. Trimming shortened V by 4 bases and J by 5 bases, and 12 bases separated the two germline ends. CDR3 DNA: TGCGCCAGCAGCCCCGGGTCTGGGTATGGCTACACCTTC. As protein: CASSPGSGYGYTF.

On this clone: Just one base apart from a much larger clone, this may be a read error. This specimen includes other DNA sequences encoding the same CDR3. The J gene is TRBJ1-1, the V gene TRBV7-3, with TRBD1 as a possible D gene (5 bases). Germline CDR1 SGHTA, CDR2 FQGTGA. This CDR3 spans 14 amino acids. The V end was cut by 5 bases, the J end by 2 bases, with 12 bases between. The CDR3 DNA is TGTGCCAGCAGCCCCGACAGACAAAACACTGAAGCTTTCTTT. This gives the protein CASSPDRQNTEAFF.

The sample holds one count of this clone. V is TRBV19 and J is TRBJ1-5, with TRBD1 matching over 11 bases. The CDR3 runs to 14 residues. Trimming took 5 bases from V and 5 from J; bases not matched to a gene: 2. Germline V CDR1 and CDR2: LNHDA, SQIVND (reference sequence). The chain's CDR3 is CASSGTGGDQPQHF. CDR3 bases: TGTGCCAGTAGTGGGACAGGGGGGGATCAGCCCCAGCATTTT. The complete variable domain, with remaining parts taken from reference TRBV19 and TRBJ1-5, reads DGGITQSPKYLFRKEGQNVTLSCEQNLNHDAMYWYRQDPGQGLRLIYYSQIVNDFQKGDIAEGYSVSREKKESFPLTVTSAQKNPTAFYLCASSGTGGDQPQHFGDGTRLSIL.

The J gene is TRBJ1-4, the V gene TRBV6-5, with a weak D call TRBD1 (5 bases). Trimming cost V 2 bases and J 0 bases, with 10 bases left between them. The CDR3 extends over 16 amino acids. CDR1 and CDR2 from the germline V gene are MNHEY and SVGAGI. This CDR3 reads CASSYHGTATNEKLFF. The CDR3 DNA follows: TGTGCCAGCAGTTACCATGGGACTGCAACTAATGAAAAACTGTTTTTT.

Ten or more counts support this clone. This chain joins TRBV7-3 and TRBJ2-1; D unclear. This CDR3 spans 15 amino acids. Looked up from germline, CDR1 is SGHTA and CDR2 is FQGTGA. Trimming removed 5 bases at V and 4 bases at J, with 15 bases between. The CDR3 DNA is TGTGCCAGCAGCCCCACCGTGTCAGATTACAATGAGCAGTTCTTC. Translation gives CASSPTVSDYNEQFF.

The chain is built from TRBV27 and TRBJ2-7; TRBD2 is a possible D gene (6 bases). The CDR3 has 14 residues. V dropped 4 bases and J dropped 3 bases, with 13 bases sitting between them. CDR1 and CDR2 (germline): MNHEY, SMNVEV (reference sequence). The CDR3 nucleotides read TGTGCCAGCAGTTCCCTAACGGGGGTCTACGAGCAGTACGTC. The encoded protein is CASSSLTGVYEQYV.

This chain links TRBV25-1 with TRBJ1-3, with 8 bases aligning to TRBD1. Per germline, CDR1 MGHDK and CDR2 SYGVNS. V shed 6 bases and J 0 bases; nucleotides not matched to a gene: 7. The length of the CDR3 is 16 residues. The CDR3 sequence: CASREDRGSSGNTIYF. DNA for the CDR3: TGTGCCAGCAGAGAAGACAGGGGAAGCTCTGGAAACACCATATATTTT.

The chain couples TRBV6-1 to TRBJ1-1; 8 positions agree with TRBD1. The CDR3 consists of 16 residues. Trimming cost V 4 bases and J 4 bases; bases outside gene matches: 11. Germline V CDR1 and CDR2: MNHNS, SASEGT. The CDR3 region has the DNA TGTGCCAGCAGTGCACGACAGGGGAATTATCGCACTGAAGCTTTCTTT. Protein: CASSARQGNYRTEAFF.

The chain has TRBV6-6 and TRBJ1-3; D is uncertain. Germline CDR1 and CDR2: MNHNY and SVGAGI (reference sequence). The V and J ends lost 6 bases and 3 bases respectively, with 15 bases between them. The CDR3 extends over 15 amino acids. The CDR3 loop reads CASSSYSSGGNTIYF. The CDR3, as DNA: TGTGCCAGCAGCTCTTACAGTTCTGGTGGAAACACCATATATTTT.

This chain's CDR3 is CASSPTGGRYNSPLHF. The CDR3 DNA is TGTGCCAGCAGCCCTACAGGGGGCCGCTATAATTCACCCCTCCACTTT. This rearrangement joins TRBV7-2 to TRBJ1-6, with 9 bases aligning to TRBD1. The V gene's germline CDR1 is SGHTA and CDR2 FQGNSA. This CDR3 region has 16 residues. Trimming took 5 bases from V and 3 from J; bases not matched to a gene: 5.

The chain links TRBV28 to TRBJ1-1; D possibly corresponds to TRBD1 (5 bases). The germline V and J ends were trimmed by 5 bases and 3 bases, with 13 bases remaining between them. The CDR3 totals 14 residues. Germline V lookup: CDR1 MDHEN, CDR2 SYDVKM. The chain's CDR3 is CASSPWGDHTEAFF. The CDR3 DNA reads TGTGCCAGCAGTCCCTGGGGGGATCACACTGAAGCTTTCTTT.

The chain has TRBV7-2 and TRBJ1-2, with TRBD1 matching 7 bases. The CDR3 runs to 16 residues. The trim removed 1 base at V and 8 bases at J, leaving 13 bases unmatched. Germline assignment: CDR1 SGHTA and CDR2 FQGNSA. CDR3 DNA: TGTGCCAGCAGCTTAGTAAATGGAGGGGGCGCATTGGGCTACACCTTC. This translates into CASSLVNGGGALGYTF. Supplemented by reference TRBV7-2 and TRBJ1-2, the full variable domain reads GAGVSQSPSNKVTEKGKDVELRCDPISGHTALYWYRQSLGQGLEFLIYFQGNSAPDKSGLPSDRFSAERTGGSVSTLTIQRTQQEDSAVYLCASSLVNGGGALGYTFGSGTRLTVV.

This clone appeared a few times. The chain is built from TRBV5-4 and TRBJ2-1, with 9 nucleotides matching TRBD2. CDR3 length: 14 residues. V lost 3 bases and J lost 8; bases outside the gene matches: 6. CDR1 SGHNT and CDR2 YYREEE come from the germline V gene (reference sequence). DNA for the CDR3: TGTGCCAGCAGCTGGCGGGGGGGCAATGATGAGCAGTTCTTC. Amino acids: CASSWRGGNDEQFF.

This chain joins TRBV5-1 and TRBJ2-5; D perhaps matches TRBD1 (5 bases). V was pared by 7 bases and J by 2 bases, with 15 bases between. The length of the CDR3 is 14 residues. From germline, CDR1 is SGHRS and CDR2 YFSETQ. The CDR3 region has the DNA TGCGCCAGCTGTAATAGTCCAGGGCAAGAGACCCAGTACTTC. Translating it yields CASCNSPGQETQYF. Supplemented by reference TRBV5-1 and TRBJ2-5, the full variable domain reads KAGVTQTPRYLIKTRGQQVTLSCSPISGHRSVSWYQQTPGQGLQFLFEYFSETQRNKGNFPGRFSGRQFSNSRSEMNVSTLELGDSALYLCASCNSPGQETQYFGPGTRLLVL.

This chain links TRBV29-1 with TRBJ1-4, with unresolved D. CDR1 is SQVTM, CDR2 ANQGSEA, per germline. The CDR3 consists of 13 residues. The V end was cut by 5 bases, the J end by 0 bases, with 7 bases between. CDR3 DNA: TGCAGCGTTACAGTGACAACTAATGAAAAACTGTTTTTT. Protein sequence: CSVTVTTNEKLFF.

This chain's CDR3 is CASSLDRVGNTEAFF. As DNA, the CDR3 is TGCGCCAGCAGCTTGGACAGGGTGGGGAACACTGAAGCTTTCTTT. The chain recombines TRBV5-1 with TRBJ1-1; the D gene is possibly TRBD1 (6 bases). This CDR3 is 15 amino acids long. The V gene lost 0 bases and the J gene lost 1 base, with 10 bases spanning the gap. Germline V gene data show CDR1 as SGHRS and CDR2 as YFSETQ. Looking up the rest from reference TRBV5-1 and TRBJ1-1 gives the full variable domain: KAGVTQTPRYLIKTRGQQVTLSCSPISGHRSVSWYQQTPGQGLQFLFEYFSETQRNKGNFPGRFSGRQFSNSRSEMNVSTLELGDSALYLCASSLDRVGNTEAFFGQGTRLTVV.

The chain carries TRBV7-3 and TRBJ1-2; TRBD1 might be the D (6 bases). The CDR3 contains 12 residues. Germline CDR1 reads SGHTA; CDR2 reads FQGTGA. Trimming stripped 5 bases from V and 8 bases from J, with 12 bases between. CDR3 amino acids: CASSAGEGGYTF. The CDR3 DNA reads TGTGCCAGCAGCGCAGGGGAAGGCGGCTACACCTTC.

This sequence joins TRBV5-5 and TRBJ1-2; 9 nucleotides align to TRBD1. Germline CDR1 SGHKS, CDR2 YYEKEE (reference sequence). This CDR3 spans 14 amino acids. With V trimmed by 4 bases and J by 2 bases, 3 bases remained unmatched. CDR3 region: CASSPGQGNYGYTF. CDR3 DNA: TGTGCCAGCAGCCCGGGACAGGGCAACTATGGCTACACCTTC. Using reference TRBV5-5 and TRBJ1-2 for the parts outside the CDR3, the full variable domain is DAGVTQSPTHLIKTRGQQVTLRCSPISGHKSVSWYQQVLGQGPQFIFQYYEKEERGRGNFPDRFSARQFPNYSSELNVNALLLGDSALYLCASSPGQGNYGYTFGSGTRLTVV.

The rearrangement links TRBV10-3 to TRBJ1-2; a weak D match, TRBD1 (5 bases). This CDR3 region has 16 residues. V gave up 3 bases and J gave up 2 bases, with 16 bases separating them. From germline, CDR1 is ENHRY and CDR2 SYGVKD. This chain's CDR3 is CAISEVGRTINYGYTF. CDR3 coding DNA: TGTGCCATCAGTGAAGTTGGACGGACAATAAACTATGGCTACACCTTC.

In its sample, this clone was seen once. CDR3 protein: CASSVQGTDTQYF. In DNA form, the CDR3 reads TGTGCCAGCAGTGTCCAGGGAACAGATACGCAGTATTTT. The rearrangement uses TRBV2 and TRBJ2-3, with D perhaps matching TRBD1 (5 bases). The CDR3 is 13 amino acids. Germline V gives CDR1 SNHLY, CDR2 FYNNEI. Trimming took 4 bases from V and 3 from J, leaving 8 bases between them.